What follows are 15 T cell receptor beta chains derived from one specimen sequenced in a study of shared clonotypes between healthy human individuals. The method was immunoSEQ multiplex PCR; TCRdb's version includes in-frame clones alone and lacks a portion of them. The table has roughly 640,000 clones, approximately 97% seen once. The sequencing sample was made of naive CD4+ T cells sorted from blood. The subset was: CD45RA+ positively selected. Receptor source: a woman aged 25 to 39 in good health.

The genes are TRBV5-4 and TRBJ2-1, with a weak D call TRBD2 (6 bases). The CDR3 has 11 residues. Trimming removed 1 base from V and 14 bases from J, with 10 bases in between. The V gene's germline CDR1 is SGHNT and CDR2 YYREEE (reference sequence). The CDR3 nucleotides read TGTGCCAGCAGCTTGAGGAGGGGAGAGTTCTTC. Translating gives CASSLRRGEFF.

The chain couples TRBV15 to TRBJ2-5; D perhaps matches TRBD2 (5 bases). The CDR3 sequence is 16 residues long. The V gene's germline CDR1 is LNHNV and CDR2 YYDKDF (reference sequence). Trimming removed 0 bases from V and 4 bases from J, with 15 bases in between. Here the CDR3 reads CATSRDQERQRETQYF. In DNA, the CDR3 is TGTGCCACCAGCAGAGATCAGGAGCGGCAAAGAGAGACCCAGTACTTC.

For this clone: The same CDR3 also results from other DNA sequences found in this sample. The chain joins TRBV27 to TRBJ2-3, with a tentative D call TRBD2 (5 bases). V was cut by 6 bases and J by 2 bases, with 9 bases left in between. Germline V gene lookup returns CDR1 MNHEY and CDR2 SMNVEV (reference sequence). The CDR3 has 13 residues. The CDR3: CASSRTDTDTQYF. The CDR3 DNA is TGTGCCAGCAGCAGGACTGACACAGATACGCAGTATTTT.

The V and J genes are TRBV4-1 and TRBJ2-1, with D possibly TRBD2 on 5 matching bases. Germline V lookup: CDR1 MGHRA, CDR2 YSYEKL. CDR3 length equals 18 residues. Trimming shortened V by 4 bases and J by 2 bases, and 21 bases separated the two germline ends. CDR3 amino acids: CASSPGGVSGDTYNEQFF. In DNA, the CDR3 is TGCGCCAGCAGCCCAGGCGGTGTGAGCGGTGATACCTACAATGAGCAGTTCTTC.

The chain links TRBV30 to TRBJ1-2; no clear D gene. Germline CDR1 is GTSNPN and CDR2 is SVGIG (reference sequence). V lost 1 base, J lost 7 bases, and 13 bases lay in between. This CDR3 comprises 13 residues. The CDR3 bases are TGTGCCTGGAGTGGGGTCGAGACGGGTGGCTACACCTTC. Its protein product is CAWSGVETGGYTF.

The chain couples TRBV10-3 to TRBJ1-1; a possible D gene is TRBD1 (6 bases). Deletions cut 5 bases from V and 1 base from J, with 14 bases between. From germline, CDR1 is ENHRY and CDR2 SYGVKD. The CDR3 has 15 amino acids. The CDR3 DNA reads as TGTGCCATCAGTCCCCCAGGGGCGACGAACACTGAAGCTTTCTTT. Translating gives CAISPPGATNTEAFF.

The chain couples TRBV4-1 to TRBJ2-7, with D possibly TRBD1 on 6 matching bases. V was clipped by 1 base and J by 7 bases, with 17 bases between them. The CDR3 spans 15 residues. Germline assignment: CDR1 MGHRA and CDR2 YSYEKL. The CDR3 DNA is TGCGCCAGCAGCCAAGGGGCAGGGGTGGTGGGGGAGCAGTACTTC. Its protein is CASSQGAGVVGEQYF.

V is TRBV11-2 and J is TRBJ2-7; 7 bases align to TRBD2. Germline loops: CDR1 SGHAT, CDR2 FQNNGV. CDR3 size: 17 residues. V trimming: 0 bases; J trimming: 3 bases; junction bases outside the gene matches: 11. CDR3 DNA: TGTGCCAGCAGCTTAGATAGGTTCAGGGACTACAACTACGAGCAGTACTTC. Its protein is CASSLDRFRDYNYEQYF.

Here the CDR3 DNA reads TGTGCCAGCAGTTTAGCGGGCTTAGCGGGAAATAAATACGAGCAGTACTTC. Translated: CASSLAGLAGNKYEQYF. V usage is TRBV27 and J usage is TRBJ2-7; 8 bases fit TRBD2. This CDR3 has 17 residues. V lost 2 bases, J lost 4 bases, and 13 bases stayed unmatched. Germline V gene data show CDR1 as MNHEY and CDR2 as SMNVEV (reference sequence).

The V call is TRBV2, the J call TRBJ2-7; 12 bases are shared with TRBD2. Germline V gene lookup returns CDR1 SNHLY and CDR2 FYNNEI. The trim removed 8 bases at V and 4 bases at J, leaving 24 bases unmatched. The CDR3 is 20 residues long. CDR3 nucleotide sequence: TGTGCCAGCCAGCTCGCGACGATGACTAGCGGGAGCGGGATCAGATACGAGCAGTACTTC. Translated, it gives CASQLATMTSGSGIRYEQYF.

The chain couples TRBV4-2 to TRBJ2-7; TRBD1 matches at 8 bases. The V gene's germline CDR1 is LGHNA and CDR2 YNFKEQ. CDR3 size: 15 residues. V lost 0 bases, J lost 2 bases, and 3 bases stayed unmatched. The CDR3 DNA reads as TGTGCCAGCAGCCAAGACGGGGACAGGACCTACGAGCAGTACTTC. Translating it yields CASSQDGDRTYEQYF.

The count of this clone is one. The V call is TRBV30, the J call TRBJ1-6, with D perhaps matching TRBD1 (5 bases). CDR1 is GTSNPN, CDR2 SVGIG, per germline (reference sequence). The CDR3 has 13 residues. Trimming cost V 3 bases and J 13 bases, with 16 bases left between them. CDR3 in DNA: TGTGCCTGGAGCGGGGCAGGTTTTTACCCCCTCCACTTT. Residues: CAWSGAGFYPLHF.

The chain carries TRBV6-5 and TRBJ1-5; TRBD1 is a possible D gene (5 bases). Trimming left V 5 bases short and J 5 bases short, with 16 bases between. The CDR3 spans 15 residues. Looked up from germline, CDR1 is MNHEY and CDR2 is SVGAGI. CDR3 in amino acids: CASSPGWGIDQPQHF. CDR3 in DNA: TGTGCCAGCAGTCCCGGGTGGGGGATAGATCAGCCCCAGCATTTT.

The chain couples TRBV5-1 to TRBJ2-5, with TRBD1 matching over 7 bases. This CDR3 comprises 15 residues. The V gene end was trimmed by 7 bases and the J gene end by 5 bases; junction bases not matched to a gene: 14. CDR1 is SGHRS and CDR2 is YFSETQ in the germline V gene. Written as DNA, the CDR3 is TGCGCCAGCCTTAGGACAGGCTCCCAGGGGGAGACCCAGTACTTC. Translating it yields CASLRTGSQGETQYF.

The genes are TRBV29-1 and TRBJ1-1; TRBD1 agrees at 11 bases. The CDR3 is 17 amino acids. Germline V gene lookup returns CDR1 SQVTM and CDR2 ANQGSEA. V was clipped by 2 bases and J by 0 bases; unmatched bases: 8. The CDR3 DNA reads TGCAGCGTTGAAATGGGACAGGGGGTGGAGATGAACACTGAAGCTTTCTTT. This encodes CSVEMGQGVEMNTEAFF. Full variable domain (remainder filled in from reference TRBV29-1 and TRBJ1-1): SAVISQKPSRDICQRGTSLTIQCQVDSQVTMMFWYRQQPGQSLTLIATANQGSEATYESGFVIDKFPISRPNLTFSTLTVSNMSPEDSSIYLCSVEMGQGVEMNTEAFFGQGTRLTVV.